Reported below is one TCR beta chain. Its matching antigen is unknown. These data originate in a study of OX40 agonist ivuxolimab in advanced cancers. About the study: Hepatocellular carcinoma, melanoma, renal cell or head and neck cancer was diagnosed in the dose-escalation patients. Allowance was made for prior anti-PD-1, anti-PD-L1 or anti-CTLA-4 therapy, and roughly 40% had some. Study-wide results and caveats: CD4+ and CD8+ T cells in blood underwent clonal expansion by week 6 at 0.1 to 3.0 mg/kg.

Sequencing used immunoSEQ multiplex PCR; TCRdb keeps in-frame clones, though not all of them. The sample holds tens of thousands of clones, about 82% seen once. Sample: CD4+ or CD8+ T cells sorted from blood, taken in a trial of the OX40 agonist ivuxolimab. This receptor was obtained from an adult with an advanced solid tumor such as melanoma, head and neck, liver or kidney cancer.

The DNA for the CDR3 is TGTGCCAGCAGTTTAGCCGCGACGAGCTCCTACAATGAGCAGTTCTTC. Translated: CASSLAATSSYNEQFF. V and J are TRBV27 and TRBJ2-1; D unresolved. Germline loops: CDR1 MNHEY, CDR2 SMNVEV (reference sequence). Trimming stripped 2 bases from V and 0 bases from J, with 11 bases between. The CDR3 covers 16 residues.